This T cell receptor beta chain was profiled in a study of T cell responses to AZD1222 COVID-19 vaccine. Study-level background: Samples with a second dose at about 4 or about 12 weeks were pooled together.

A note on this clone: What it recognizes is unknown.

The study's findings and limits: Only a handful of AZD1222 recipients, several in all, had baseline seropositivity. Unmutated variant regions reportedly attract nearly half of all spike-specific TCRs.

The repertoire was sequenced with immunoSEQ multiplex PCR; TCRdb's copy has only in-frame clones and lacks some. The sample has approximately 190,000 clones; approximately 94% are singletons. The CDR3 totals 11 residues. Germline CDR1 and CDR2: ENHRY and SYGVKD. The junction had 1 base not matched to a gene; V was cut back by 6 bases and J by 7 bases. This TCR was sampled from an adult in good health. The genes are TRBV10-3 and TRBJ1-1, with 8 bases that match TRBD1. The starting material was peripheral blood, obtained on day 0 of AZD1222 vaccination. CDR3 sequence (DNA): TGTGCCATCAGGGACAGGGTTGAAGCTTTCTTT. Protein product: CAIRDRVEAFF.